What follows are 4 T cell receptor beta chains derived from one specimen sequenced in a study of cytomegalovirus exposure and HLA in healthy donors. PCR employed 60 Vbeta and 13 Jbeta primers. TCRdb's table, derived via immunoSEQ multiplex PCR, lists solely in-frame clones and lacks some. The sample shows 100,000 to 150,000 clones, around 80% of them seen only once. Source material: PBMCs. The receptors originated from a man aged 50-59 years in good health and CMV-seronegative.

The V call is TRBV15, the J call TRBJ1-2; possible D gene TRBD1, 6 bases. V was shortened by 5 bases and J by 6 bases, with 19 bases between the two germline ends. There are 15 residues in the CDR3. Looked up from germline, CDR1 is LNHNV and CDR2 is YYDKDF (reference sequence). Here the CDR3 DNA reads TGTGCCACCAGCCCATACCCGGTTCCAGGGGATGGCTACACCTTC. Translating it yields CATSPYPVPGDGYTF.

The rearrangement joins TRBV5-4 to TRBJ2-7; TRBD2 might be the D (6 bases). Germline CDR1 SGHNT, CDR2 YYREEE (reference sequence). V was trimmed by 1 base and J by 3 bases, leaving 11 bases between them. CDR3 length: 14 amino acids. For the CDR3, the DNA is TGTGCCAGCAGCTTGCGCGGGACGGGCTACGAGCAGTACTTC. Translated, it gives CASSLRGTGYEQYF.

This clone was counted a single time. The V gene is TRBV7-2, the J gene TRBJ1-5, with D hard to call. The CDR3 has 12 residues. Deletions cut 3 bases from V and 7 bases from J, with 7 bases between. Germline CDR1 is SGHTA and CDR2 is FQGNSA. CDR3 sequence: CASSFSDQPQHF. For the CDR3, the DNA is TGTGCCAGCAGCTTCAGCGACCAGCCCCAGCATTTT.

V is TRBV5-6 and J is TRBJ2-7, with D possibly matching TRBD2 (6 bases). This CDR3 contains 17 residues. The V end was cut by 4 bases, the J end by 3 bases, with 23 bases between. Per germline, CDR1 SGHDT and CDR2 YYEEEE. The CDR3 reads CASSRPDGGVFNYEQYF. The CDR3 coding sequence is TGTGCCAGCAGCCGTCCCGACGGGGGAGTTTTCAACTACGAGCAGTACTTC.